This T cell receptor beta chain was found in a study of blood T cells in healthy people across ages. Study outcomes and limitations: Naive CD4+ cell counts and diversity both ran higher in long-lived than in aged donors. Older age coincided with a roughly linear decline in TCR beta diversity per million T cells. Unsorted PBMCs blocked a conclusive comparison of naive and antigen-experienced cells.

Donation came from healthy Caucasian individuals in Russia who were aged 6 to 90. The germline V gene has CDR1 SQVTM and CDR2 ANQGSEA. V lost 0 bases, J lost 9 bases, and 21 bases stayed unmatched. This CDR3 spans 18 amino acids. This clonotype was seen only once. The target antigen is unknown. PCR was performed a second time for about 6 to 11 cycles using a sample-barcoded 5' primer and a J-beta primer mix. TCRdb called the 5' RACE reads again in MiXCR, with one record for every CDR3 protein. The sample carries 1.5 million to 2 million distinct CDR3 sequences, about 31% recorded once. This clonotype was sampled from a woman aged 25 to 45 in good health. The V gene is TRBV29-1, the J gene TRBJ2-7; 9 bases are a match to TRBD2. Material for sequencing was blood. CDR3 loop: CSVEDAGGQEGSLSVQYF. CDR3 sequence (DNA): TGCAGCGTTGAAGATGCGGGAGGGCAGGAGGGCAGTTTAAGTGTGCAGTACTTC.